The 16 T cell receptor beta chains listed next were all sequenced from one sample in a study of blood T cell repertoires in COVID-19. Data came from immunoSEQ multiplex PCR; TCRdb stores just in-frame clones and leaves some out. Counted here are 380,000 or so clones, more than 70% occurring once; the ten biggest clones make up 1.3%. Sequencing used PBMCs or T cells enriched from blood (not recorded which). These receptors were taken from a man younger than 45 who had recovered from COVID-19.

The chain has TRBV6-5 and TRBJ1-3, with D perhaps matching TRBD1 (5 bases). The germline V gene encodes CDR1 MNHEY and CDR2 SVGAGI. The ends were cut back, 6 bases at V and 0 bases at J, with 12 bases in the middle. This CDR3 comprises 15 residues. CDR3 DNA: TGTGCCAGCAGGCTGACAGAGAGCTCTGGAAACACCATATATTTT. Encoded protein: CASRLTESSGNTIYF.

In its sample, this clone was seen a few times. The chain joins TRBV9 to TRBJ1-1, with TRBD1 as a possible D gene (6 bases). Germline V CDR1 and CDR2: SGDLS, YYNGEE. This CDR3 spans 14 amino acids. Trimming removed 2 bases from V and 5 bases from J, with 13 bases in between. This CDR3 reads CASSVGGARTEAFF. The CDR3 coding sequence is TGTGCCAGCAGCGTCGGGGGGGCTCGAACTGAAGCTTTCTTT.

DNA for the CDR3: TGTGCCAGTAGTACCTCGGACAGCTACGAGCAGTACTTC. Translated: CASSTSDSYEQYF. The chain links TRBV19 to TRBJ2-7; the D gene is possibly TRBD1 (6 bases). The germline V and J ends were trimmed by 4 bases and 3 bases, with 10 bases remaining between them. In germline, CDR1 is LNHDA, CDR2 SQIVND (reference sequence). The CDR3 has 13 amino acids.

The chain recombines TRBV3-1 (or the pseudogene TRBV3-2) with TRBJ1-3; weak D call: TRBD1 (5 bases). The CDR3 runs 13 residues. V shed 4 bases and J shed 8 bases, with 12 bases lying between them. Germline V CDR1 and CDR2: LGHDT, YNNKEL (reference sequence). CDR3 bases: TGTGCCAGCAGCCGTCAGGGTTCGGACACCATATATTTT. Translation: CASSRQGSDTIYF.

This clone showed up many times. This chain connects TRBV30 to TRBJ1-6, with 9 bases that match TRBD1. Losses at the gene ends were 2 bases for V and 10 bases for J; bases not matched to a gene: 6. Germline V gives CDR1 GTSNPN, CDR2 SVGIG (reference sequence). The CDR3 has 14 amino acids. CDR3 amino acids: CAWSSQGAWSPLHF. The CDR3 coding sequence is TGTGCCTGGAGTTCACAGGGGGCTTGGTCACCCCTCCACTTT.

Regarding this clone: With a far larger clone one base away, a read error is the likely cause. The chain couples TRBV6-5 to TRBJ1-5; TRBD1 aligns across 10 bases. Per the germline V gene, CDR1 is MNHEY and CDR2 is SVGAGI. V lost 5 bases and J lost 2; bases outside the gene matches: 3. The CDR3 extends over 15 amino acids. In DNA, the CDR3 is TGTGCCAGCAGTCACGGGACAGGGGGCAATCAGCCCCAGCATTTT. Encoded protein: CASSHGTGGNQPQHF.

J is TRBJ1-1 and V is TRBV2; a possible D gene is TRBD1 (5 bases). V lost 8 bases to trimming and J lost 9 bases, with 13 bases between them. Per germline, CDR1 SNHLY and CDR2 FYNNEI. The CDR3 contains 11 residues. In DNA form, the CDR3 reads TGTGCCAGCCCTGGGACTCCCAAAGCTTTCTTT. This encodes CASPGTPKAFF.

V is TRBV18 and J is TRBJ2-5; the match to TRBD1 covers 8 bases. The germline gives CDR1 KGHSH, CDR2 LQKENI. The CDR3 is made up of 16 amino acids. Trimming at V came to 5 bases and at J to 0 bases, leaving 8 bases not matched to a gene. CDR3 region: CASSNRRTGNQETQYF. The CDR3 coding sequence is TGTGCCAGCTCAAATAGAAGGACAGGGAACCAAGAGACCCAGTACTTC.

The chain couples TRBV7-9 to TRBJ1-1, with D tentatively TRBD1 (6 bases). CDR3 length: 17 amino acids. V lost 3 bases to trimming and J lost 0 bases, with 17 bases between them. The germline CDR1 and CDR2 sequences are SEHNR and FQNEAQ (reference sequence). CDR3 amino acids: CASSLAAGVHMNTEAFF. DNA of the CDR3: TGTGCCAGCAGCTTGGCTGCAGGGGTCCACATGAACACTGAAGCTTTCTTT.

This rearrangement joins TRBV30 to TRBJ1-4; TRBD1 is a possible D gene (6 bases). This CDR3 has 14 amino acids. V shed 3 bases and J shed 5 bases, with 13 bases lying between them. Germline V CDR1 and CDR2: GTSNPN, SVGIG (reference sequence). CDR3 sequence (DNA): TGTGCCTGGAGGCGGGGGCCAGCAAATGAAAAACTGTTTTTT. Translated: CAWRRGPANEKLFF.

The rearrangement uses TRBV11-3 and TRBJ2-1, with a weak D call TRBD1 (5 bases). The germline gives CDR1 SGHNT, CDR2 YENEEA. Trimming left V 3 bases short and J 0 bases short, with 12 bases between. This CDR3 region has 16 residues. This CDR3 reads CASSFSGISSYNEQFF. The CDR3 DNA is TGTGCCAGCAGCTTCTCAGGGATTAGCTCCTACAATGAGCAGTTCTTC.

The rearrangement uses TRBV7-8 and TRBJ1-1; 7 bases map to TRBD1. The CDR3 covers 15 residues. The ends lost 7 bases at V and 2 bases at J; junction bases unmatched: 10. Germline V gives CDR1 SGHVS, CDR2 FQNEAQ. This CDR3 reads CASKQQGTVNTEAFF. In DNA form, the CDR3 reads TGTGCCAGCAAACAACAGGGGACGGTTAACACTGAAGCTTTCTTT.

This rearrangement joins TRBV9 to TRBJ1-1; no clear D gene. Germline V lookup: CDR1 SGDLS, CDR2 YYNGEE. Between the trimmed V and J ends, which lost 6 bases and 8 bases, there was a span of 17 bases. This CDR3 is built from 13 residues. CDR3 sequence: CASTREPDGEAFF. The CDR3, as DNA: TGTGCCAGCACCCGGGAACCCGACGGAGAAGCTTTCTTT.

The chain recombines TRBV4-1 with TRBJ1-1; D is perhaps TRBD1 (6 bases). Trimming stripped 1 base from V and 4 bases from J, with 10 bases between. CDR3 length: 14 residues. CDR1 and CDR2 from the germline V gene are MGHRA and YSYEKL. Here the CDR3 DNA reads TGCGCCAGCAGCCAAGCGCAGGGGATCACTGAAGCTTTCTTT. Translating it yields CASSQAQGITEAFF.

As DNA, the CDR3 is TGTGCCAGCAGCTTTCCAGGGATCTATGGCTACACCTTC. Translation gives CASSFPGIYGYTF. The chain links TRBV5-8 to TRBJ1-2; D possibly corresponds to TRBD1 (5 bases). V shed 2 bases and J shed 4 bases, with 9 bases lying between them. Germline V gene lookup returns CDR1 SGHTS and CDR2 YDEGEE. The CDR3 is made up of 13 amino acids.

The V gene is TRBV2, the J gene TRBJ2-1; 7 nucleotides line up with TRBD1. Germline CDR1 is SNHLY and CDR2 is FYNNEI. V was pared by 4 bases and J by 0 bases, with 3 bases of the junction left unmatched. The CDR3 covers 15 residues. In DNA, the CDR3 is TGTGCCAGCAGTGGAGACAGGGTCTCCTACAATGAGCAGTTCTTC. It specifies CASSGDRVSYNEQFF.